This entry lists 25 T cell receptor beta chains sequenced from one sample in a study of control samples from healthy donors and cancer patients. Sequencing was performed with immunoSEQ multiplex PCR; in TCRdb, only in-frame clones are kept and a portion is missing. The table has about 90,000 clones, 90% seen once. Sequencing used blood. The receptors originated from a woman between 18 and 30 years old in good health.

V and J are TRBV6-2 or TRBV6-3 and TRBJ1-1; no firm D call. Germline CDR1 reads MNHEY; CDR2 reads SVGEGT. This CDR3 has 11 amino acids. Trimming shortened V by 5 bases and J by 1 base, and 2 bases separated the two germline ends. The CDR3 here is CASSRNTEAFF. CDR3 sequence (DNA): TGTGCCAGCAGTAGGAACACTGAAGCTTTCTTT.

This clone was counted a single time. This chain uses TRBV11-2 with TRBJ1-2; D possibly corresponds to TRBD1 (5 bases). From germline, CDR1 is SGHAT and CDR2 FQNNGV. Trimming removed 4 bases from V and 2 bases from J, with 14 bases in between. This CDR3 contains 15 residues. The CDR3 here is CASSSQEGLNYGYTF. The DNA of the CDR3 is TGTGCCAGCAGCTCCCAGGAGGGACTCAACTATGGCTACACCTTC.

As regards this clone: The same CDR3 arises from other DNA sequences in this sample as well. The chain joins TRBV5-3 to TRBJ1-1; no firm D call. TRBV5-3 qualifies as an ORF whose function is uncertain. This CDR3 has 13 amino acids. V gave up 0 bases and J gave up 2 bases, with 5 bases separating them. CDR3 residues: CARSLDSNTEAFF. In DNA, the CDR3 is TGTGCCAGAAGCTTGGATTCCAACACTGAAGCTTTCTTT.

The chain joins TRBV27 to TRBJ2-7, with 8 bases that match TRBD1. Trimming removed 3 bases from V and 0 bases from J; junction bases left unmatched: 1. Per germline, CDR1 MNHEY and CDR2 SMNVEV (reference sequence). CDR3 size: 14 residues. CDR3 DNA: TGTGCCAGCAGTTTCGGGACAGGCTCCTACGAGCAGTACTTC. Translation gives CASSFGTGSYEQYF.

The chain combines TRBV5-1 with TRBJ1-2; unclear D gene. Germline-derived CDR1 and CDR2 are SGHRS and YFSETQ. The CDR3 is 14 amino acids. V was trimmed by 4 bases and J by 0 bases, leaving 10 bases between them. The chain's CDR3 is CASSAQGTNYGYTF. For the CDR3, the DNA is TGCGCCAGCAGCGCTCAAGGGACTAACTATGGCTACACCTTC.

V gene TRBV6-5 combines with J gene TRBJ1-2; D might be TRBD1 (5 bases). Trimming took off 6 bases at V and 5 bases at J, with 13 bases between the two ends. This CDR3 has 13 amino acids. Germline lookup yields CDR1 MNHEY and CDR2 SVGAGI. The CDR3, as DNA: TGTGCCAGCAGGTCCGAGACAGTATATGGCTACACCTTC. Its translation: CASRSETVYGYTF.

The chain has TRBV11-2 and TRBJ1-6; no reliable D call. Trimming pared 2 bases from V and 8 bases from J, leaving 10 bases between. This CDR3 has 14 residues. CDR1 and CDR2 (germline): SGHAT, FQNNGV. The CDR3 DNA is TGTGCCAGCAGCTTAATGGAGGTTTATTCACCCCTCCACTTT. Its protein product is CASSLMEVYSPLHF. The full variable domain, completed using reference TRBV11-2 and TRBJ1-6, is EAGVAQSPRYKIIEKRQSVAFWCNPISGHATLYWYQQILGQGPKLLIQFQNNGVVDDSQLPKDRFSAERLKGVDSTLKIQPAKLEDSAVYLCASSLMEVYSPLHFGNGTRLTVT.

For the CDR3, the DNA is TGCGCCAGCAGCTTGGGTTTTGGCGGGGCGGGCGCGGAGCAGTTCTTC. This sequence encodes CASSLGFGGAGAEQFF. This chain joins TRBV5-1 and TRBJ2-1, with D possibly matching TRBD2 (6 bases). Germline V CDR1 and CDR2: SGHRS, YFSETQ. The CDR3 runs to 16 residues. V dropped 0 bases and J dropped 10 bases, with 20 bases sitting between them.

In this sample, this clone turned up once. The rearrangement uses TRBV27 and TRBJ2-5; no definite D call. Germline V gene lookup returns CDR1 MNHEY and CDR2 SMNVEV (reference sequence). There are 10 residues in the CDR3. Trimming removed 8 bases at V and 5 bases at J, with 6 bases between. The CDR3 nucleotides are TGTGCCAGCCGTGGGGAGACCCAGTACTTC. Its translation: CASRGETQYF.

The rearrangement joins TRBV5-1 to TRBJ1-6; TRBD1 is a possible D gene (5 bases). Deletions cut 4 bases from V and 7 bases from J, with 12 bases between. The CDR3 consists of 14 residues. CDR1 is SGHRS, CDR2 YFSETQ, per germline. The CDR3 loop reads CASSPRDSNSPLHF. For the CDR3, the DNA is TGCGCCAGCAGCCCCAGGGATTCGAATTCACCCCTCCACTTT.

The chain joins TRBV1 to TRBJ2-7; the listed D gene, TRBD2, was not tested against the DNA. TRBV1 counts as a pseudogene. The CDR3 loop spans 18 amino acids. CDR3 bases: TGCACCAGCAGCCAAGAAGGTACCGGACTAGTTAGCTCCTACGAGCAGTACTTC. As protein: CTSSQEGTGLVSSYEQYF.

The chain recombines TRBV2 with TRBJ1-4; TRBD1 matches 10 bases. Germline CDR1 is SNHLY and CDR2 is FYNNEI. The length of the CDR3 is 13 residues. V lost 5 bases and J lost 15; bases outside the gene matches: 9. CDR3: CASSPTTGGRLFF. The CDR3 coding sequence is TGTGCCAGCAGTCCTACGACAGGGGGCAGGTTGTTTTTT.

This clone has a handful of counts. The chain employs TRBV5-1 and TRBJ2-2; perhaps TRBD1 as D (6 bases). The ends were cut back, 4 bases at V and 0 bases at J, with 7 bases in the middle. Germline V gene sequence: CDR1 SGHRS, CDR2 YFSETQ. The CDR3 contains 14 residues. The CDR3 nucleotides are TGCGCCAGCAGCAACAGGGCGAACACCGGGGAGCTGTTTTTT. Encoded protein: CASSNRANTGELFF.

The chain has TRBV7-3 and TRBJ2-7; D might be TRBD2 (7 bases). This CDR3 is 18 amino acids long. V lost 0 bases, J lost 7 bases, and 25 bases lay in between. Germline CDR1 SGHTA, CDR2 FQGTGA. Here the CDR3 reads CASSLTSPRGGQPVEQYF. The CDR3, as DNA: TGTGCCAGCAGCTTAACCTCTCCGAGGGGGGGCCAGCCGGTTGAGCAGTACTTC.

This chain joins TRBV9 and TRBJ2-1, with D possibly matching TRBD1 (6 bases). Trimming removed 3 bases from V and 4 bases from J, with 11 bases in between. There are 14 residues in the CDR3. The V gene's germline CDR1 is SGDLS and CDR2 YYNGEE. The CDR3 nucleotides read TGTGCCAGCAGCGGCCGGGACACGTACAATGAGCAGTTCTTC. Residues: CASSGRDTYNEQFF.

The chain uses TRBV5-1 and TRBJ2-2, with 11 bases matching TRBD1. Germline assignment: CDR1 SGHRS and CDR2 YFSETQ. This CDR3 region has 17 residues. The V and J ends lost 2 bases and 4 bases, in that order; junction bases with no gene match: 7. The CDR3 DNA is TGCGCCAGCAGCTTACGCCGGACAGGGGGCCTCACCGGGGAGCTGTTTTTT. The encoded protein is CASSLRRTGGLTGELFF.

This chain uses TRBV4-2 with TRBJ1-1, with TRBD1 as a possible D gene (5 bases). V was cut by 1 base and J by 3 bases, with 15 bases left in between. CDR3 length equals 16 residues. In germline, CDR1 is LGHNA, CDR2 YNFKEQ. CDR3 amino acids: CASSQAFREVDTEAFF. The CDR3 coding sequence is TGTGCCAGCAGCCAAGCTTTCAGGGAGGTGGACACTGAAGCTTTCTTT.

The chain recombines TRBV5-1 with TRBJ1-2; D unclear. Trimming left V 1 base short and J 8 bases short, with 12 bases between. Germline V gene sequence: CDR1 SGHRS, CDR2 YFSETQ. The CDR3 is 13 amino acids. CDR3 loop: CASSLRGLDGYTF. The CDR3 coding sequence is TGCGCCAGCAGCTTGAGAGGGTTGGACGGCTACACCTTC.

J is TRBJ2-7 and V is TRBV5-5; TRBD1 agrees at 9 bases. Germline loops: CDR1 SGHKS, CDR2 YYEKEE (reference sequence). This CDR3 contains 15 residues. Trimming removed 4 bases from V and 4 bases from J; junction bases left unmatched: 9. CDR3 coding DNA: TGTGCCAGCAGCGTGGGGACAGGGCCTTTATACGAGCAGTACTTC. Translation gives CASSVGTGPLYEQYF.

The CDR3 coding sequence is TGTGCCAGCAGCGCTCAGGACCGGAGAGAGACCCAGTACTTC. Amino acid sequence: CASSAQDRRETQYF. The V and J genes are TRBV9 and TRBJ2-5; D is uncertain. V lost 3 bases, J lost 4 bases, and 13 bases lay in between. Germline assignment: CDR1 SGDLS and CDR2 YYNGEE. The CDR3 has 14 residues.

This clone was recorded only once. CDR3 residues: CASSDIWQGSYEQYF. CDR3 coding DNA: TGTGCCAGCAGTGATATTTGGCAGGGCTCCTACGAGCAGTACTTC. V and J are TRBV2 and TRBJ2-7, with D maybe TRBD1 (5 bases). V was trimmed by 3 bases and J by 0 bases, leaving 12 bases between them. This CDR3 region has 15 residues. CDR1 and CDR2 (germline): SNHLY, FYNNEI.

V usage is TRBV12-5 and J usage is TRBJ1-5, with D perhaps TRBD1 (6 bases). V gave up 0 bases and J gave up 4 bases, with 13 bases separating them. Germline assignment: CDR1 LGHNT and CDR2 FRNRAP. This CDR3 has 16 amino acids. CDR3 sequence: CASGLVGQGRNQPQHF. The CDR3 DNA follows: TGTGCTAGTGGTTTGGTGGGGCAGGGGAGGAATCAGCCCCAGCATTTT.

The chain is built from TRBV10-1 and TRBJ2-3, with 10 bases identical to TRBD1. The length of the CDR3 is 15 residues. Germline CDR1 reads WNHNN; CDR2 reads SYGVQD (reference sequence). Trimming took 6 bases from V and 4 from J; bases not matched to a gene: 7. The CDR3 spells CASRKGTGDADTQYF. CDR3 nucleotide sequence: TGCGCCAGCAGGAAGGGGACAGGGGATGCAGATACGCAGTATTTT.

The gene calls are TRBV12-2 and TRBJ2-2; the table's D call, TRBD1, has no DNA check behind it. TRBV12-2 corresponds to a pseudogene. This CDR3 region has 17 residues. The CDR3 spells CASRCQDREGSTGELFF. In DNA, the CDR3 is TGTGCAAGTCGCTGCCAGGACAGGGAGGGTAGCACCGGGGAGCTGTTTTTT.

The gene calls are TRBV2 and TRBJ2-5; D is perhaps TRBD1 (6 bases). V lost 6 bases to trimming and J lost 4 bases, with 9 bases between them. CDR3 length equals 12 residues. Germline-derived CDR1 and CDR2 are SNHLY and FYNNEI. The CDR3: CASRGQRETQYF. The CDR3, as DNA: TGTGCCAGCAGAGGACAGAGAGAGACCCAGTACTTC.